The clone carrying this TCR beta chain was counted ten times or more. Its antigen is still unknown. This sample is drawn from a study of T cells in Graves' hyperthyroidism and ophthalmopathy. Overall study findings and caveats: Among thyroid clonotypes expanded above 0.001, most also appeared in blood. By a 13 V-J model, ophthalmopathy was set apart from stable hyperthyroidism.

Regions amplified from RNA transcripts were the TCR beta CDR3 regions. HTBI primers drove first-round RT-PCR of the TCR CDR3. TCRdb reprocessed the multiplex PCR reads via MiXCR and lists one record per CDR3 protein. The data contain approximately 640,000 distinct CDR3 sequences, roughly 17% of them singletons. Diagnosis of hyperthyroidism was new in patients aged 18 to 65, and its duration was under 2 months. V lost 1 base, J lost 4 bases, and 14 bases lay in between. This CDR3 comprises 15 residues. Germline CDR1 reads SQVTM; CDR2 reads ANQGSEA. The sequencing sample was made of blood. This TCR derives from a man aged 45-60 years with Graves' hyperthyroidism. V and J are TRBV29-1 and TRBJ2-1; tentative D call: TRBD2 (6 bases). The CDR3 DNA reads TGCAGCGTTGAAGTACAGGCTCTAGCGTACAATGAGCAGTTCTTC. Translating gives CSVEVQALAYNEQFF.